These 31 T cell receptor beta chains share one sample of origin, sequenced in a study of cytomegalovirus exposure and HLA in healthy donors. PCR employed 60 Vbeta and 13 Jbeta primers. Repertoires were generated with immunoSEQ multiplex PCR, while TCRdb's copy carries only in-frame clones and drops some. In all, the sample yields around 65,000 clones. The specimen was PBMCs. The receptors come from a man younger than 45 in good health and CMV-seropositive.

The genes are TRBV11-3 and TRBJ2-1, with 12 bases identical to TRBD2. CDR3 length: 15 residues. Germline CDR1 is SGHNT and CDR2 is YENEEA. Unmatched junction bases numbered 2, after V lost 4 bases and J lost 4 bases. This CDR3 is CASSSGTSGYNEQFF. The CDR3 coding sequence is TGTGCCAGCAGCTCCGGGACTAGCGGGTACAATGAGCAGTTCTTC.

This rearrangement joins TRBV5-1 to TRBJ2-2; D is perhaps TRBD1 (5 bases). Trimming took 2 bases from V and 6 from J, leaving 11 bases between them. This CDR3 spans 14 amino acids. Germline V gene data show CDR1 as SGHRS and CDR2 as YFSETQ. DNA of the CDR3: TGCGCCAGCAGCTTCGGCTCAGGGTCCGGGGAGCTGTTTTTT. This sequence encodes CASSFGSGSGELFF.

In nucleotides, the CDR3 is TGTGCCAGCTCAACTAGCGACCAAGAGACCCAGTACTTC. It translates to CASSTSDQETQYF. V gene TRBV18 combines with J gene TRBJ2-5, with 7 bases aligning to TRBD2. Unmatched junction bases numbered 0, after V lost 5 bases and J lost 0 bases. The CDR3 has 13 residues. The V gene's germline CDR1 is KGHSH and CDR2 LQKENI.

The chain joins TRBV7-9 to TRBJ2-2, with D perhaps matching TRBD1 (6 bases). There are 16 residues in the CDR3. The ends were cut back, 5 bases at V and 6 bases at J, with 19 bases in the middle. Looked up from germline, CDR1 is SEHNR and CDR2 is FQNEAQ (reference sequence). CDR3 sequence: CASSARGGSGAGELFF. CDR3 bases: TGTGCCAGCAGCGCCCGAGGGGGTAGTGGTGCCGGGGAGCTGTTTTTT.

The V gene is TRBV29-1, the J gene TRBJ2-1; maybe TRBD1 (6 bases). The CDR3 covers 14 residues. CDR1 is SQVTM and CDR2 is ANQGSEA in the germline V gene. With 7 bases removed from V and 5 bases from J, the gap between germline ends came to 18 bases. CDR3 bases: TGCAGCGCCCTAGGTGCACAGGGCCACAATGAGCAGTTCTTC. Its translation: CSALGAQGHNEQFF.

This rearrangement joins TRBV5-1 to TRBJ1-2, with TRBD1 matching 7 bases. This CDR3 is 13 amino acids long. The V and J ends lost 3 bases and 7 bases, in that order; junction bases with no gene match: 6. Germline V gives CDR1 SGHRS, CDR2 YFSETQ. CDR3: CASSSGQSAGYTF. CDR3 bases: TGCGCCAGCAGCTCGGGACAGTCGGCTGGCTACACCTTC.

The V and J genes are TRBV5-1 and TRBJ1-3; D unclear. The CDR3 spans 15 residues. V was shortened by 4 bases and J by 0 bases, with 11 bases between the two germline ends. Germline CDR1 SGHRS, CDR2 YFSETQ. The CDR3 reads CASSLDAGSGNTIYF. CDR3 DNA sequence: TGCGCCAGCAGCCTGGACGCGGGCTCTGGAAACACCATATATTTT. The full variable domain, in which reference TRBV5-1 and TRBJ1-3 provide the parts outside the CDR3, is KAGVTQTPRYLIKTRGQQVTLSCSPISGHRSVSWYQQTPGQGLQFLFEYFSETQRNKGNFPGRFSGRQFSNSRSEMNVSTLELGDSALYLCASSLDAGSGNTIYFGEGSWLTVV.

This chain uses TRBV6-5 with TRBJ1-1; no reliable D call. V shed 3 bases and J shed 5 bases, with 7 bases lying between them. Germline values: CDR1 MNHEY, CDR2 SVGAGI. CDR3 size: 12 residues. The CDR3 sequence is CASSYGSTEAFF. The CDR3 DNA follows: TGTGCCAGCAGTTATGGGAGTACTGAAGCTTTCTTT.

This chain connects TRBV30 to TRBJ1-2; D not certain. The germline V and J ends were trimmed by 0 bases and 4 bases, with 3 bases remaining between them. CDR1 is GTSNPN, CDR2 SVGIG, per germline (reference sequence). The CDR3 runs to 11 residues. For the CDR3, the DNA is TGTGCCTGGAGTGTGGCCTATGGCTACACCTTC. As protein: CAWSVAYGYTF.

This chain connects TRBV6-5 to TRBJ1-2; TRBD1 agrees at 7 bases. Germline V gene sequence: CDR1 MNHEY, CDR2 SVGAGI. The CDR3 runs to 13 residues. The V segment lost 10 bases and the J segment 8 bases; nucleotides outside the gene matches: 13. The CDR3 DNA reads as TGTGCCACCTCCGGGACAGCGGGCGACGGCTACACCTTC. It specifies CATSGTAGDGYTF.

The chain links TRBV5-1 to TRBJ2-5; 8 bases map to TRBD1. The CDR3 is 14 amino acids. Trimming at V came to 0 bases and at J to 7 bases, leaving 5 bases not matched to a gene. Germline CDR1 SGHRS, CDR2 YFSETQ. The CDR3 reads CASSLARGHGTQYF. CDR3 in DNA: TGCGCCAGCAGCTTGGCCAGGGGGCATGGGACCCAGTACTTC.

This chain uses TRBV9 with TRBJ2-6, with a possible D match to TRBD2 (5 bases). Germline V lookup: CDR1 SGDLS, CDR2 YYNGEE. V lost 9 bases and J lost 3, with 13 bases in between. CDR3 length equals 14 residues. The CDR3 loop is CATQGLFGANVLTF. CDR3 coding DNA: TGTGCCACCCAAGGACTGTTTGGGGCCAACGTCCTGACTTTC. Variable domain in full (rest from reference TRBV9 and TRBJ2-6): DSGVTQTPKHLITATGQRVTLRCSPRSGDLSVYWYQQSLDQGLQFLIQYYNGEERAKGNILERFSAQQFPDLHSELNLSSLELGDSALYFCATQGLFGANVLTFGAGSRLTVL.

The chain carries TRBV7-6 and TRBJ2-7; 11 bases map to TRBD2. The ends lost 1 base at V and 2 bases at J; junction bases unmatched: 7. Germline CDR1 reads SGHVS; CDR2 reads FNYEAQ. The CDR3 has 17 residues. CDR3 loop: CASSLGSLAGGAYEQYF. CDR3 coding DNA: TGTGCCAGCAGCTTAGGAAGCCTAGCGGGGGGCGCCTACGAGCAGTACTTC.

The chain recombines TRBV7-2 with TRBJ1-5; D ambiguous. Trimming shortened V by 1 base and J by 5 bases, and 6 bases separated the two germline ends. The CDR3 is made up of 13 amino acids. Per germline, CDR1 SGHTA and CDR2 FQGNSA. This CDR3 reads CASSLGQDQPQHF. The CDR3 DNA reads TGTGCCAGCAGCTTAGGTCAGGATCAGCCCCAGCATTTT.

The chain couples TRBV4-2 to TRBJ1-1, with D unresolved. Germline assignment: CDR1 LGHNA and CDR2 YNFKEQ. The CDR3 loop spans 16 amino acids. Trimming removed 4 bases at V and 1 base at J, with 16 bases between. In DNA form, the CDR3 reads TGTGCCAGCAGCCGCTCCGAAGGGAGAGGGAACACTGAAGCTTTCTTT. As protein: CASSRSEGRGNTEAFF.

The chain links TRBV13 to TRBJ2-7, with D possibly TRBD2 on 6 matching bases. The CDR3 extends over 12 amino acids. Germline V gene sequence: CDR1 PRHDT, CDR2 FYEKMQ (reference sequence). V was clipped by 3 bases and J by 9 bases, with 12 bases between them. The CDR3 nucleotides read TGTGCCAGCAGCTTGGGGACTCTGGGGCAGTACTTC. Its protein is CASSLGTLGQYF.

The chain links TRBV6-5 to TRBJ2-7; 10 bases map to TRBD2. CDR1 and CDR2 (germline): MNHEY, SVGAGI. The length of the CDR3 is 16 residues. With V trimmed by 4 bases and J by 3 bases, 9 bases remained unmatched. CDR3 in amino acids: CASSWELAGVGYEQYF. CDR3 coding DNA: TGTGCCAGCAGTTGGGAGCTAGCGGGAGTTGGCTACGAGCAGTACTTC.

The V call is TRBV30, the J call TRBJ1-1; D is unresolved. V was trimmed by 4 bases and J by 4 bases, leaving 16 bases between them. This CDR3 has 14 residues. Germline assignment: CDR1 GTSNPN and CDR2 SVGIG (reference sequence). CDR3 region: CAWIINSGFTEAFF. CDR3 nucleotides: TGTGCCTGGATCATAAATTCGGGATTCACTGAAGCTTTCTTT.

This rearrangement joins TRBV9 to TRBJ2-2; the D gene is possibly TRBD2 (5 bases). CDR1 SGDLS and CDR2 YYNGEE come from the germline V gene. The CDR3 loop spans 14 amino acids. Trimming took 0 bases from V and 4 from J, leaving 7 bases between them. The CDR3 DNA follows: TGTGCCAGCAGCGTAGCGGGGAGCACCGGGGAGCTGTTTTTT. This encodes CASSVAGSTGELFF.

The CDR3 sequence is CASSPGGYAGVFDNEQFF. CDR3 DNA: TGTGCCAGCAGCCCCGGGGGTTATGCGGGAGTTTTCGACAATGAGCAGTTCTTC. The chain is built from TRBV5-4 and TRBJ2-1; 7 bases map to TRBD2. J lost 5 bases, V lost 4 bases, and 18 bases had no gene match. The CDR3 sequence is 18 residues long. Germline CDR1 SGHNT, CDR2 YYREEE (reference sequence).

The chain uses TRBV4-1 and TRBJ1-1; D remains unclear. Germline CDR1 MGHRA, CDR2 YSYEKL. Deletions cut 1 base from V and 5 bases from J, with 14 bases between. The CDR3 has 15 residues. This CDR3 reads CASSQGRTELTEAFF. The CDR3 coding sequence is TGCGCCAGCAGCCAAGGCCGGACTGAGCTGACTGAAGCTTTCTTT.

The rearrangement links TRBV29-1 to TRBJ1-1, with unresolved D. The CDR3 has 14 residues. V was trimmed by 4 bases and J by 7 bases, leaving 19 bases between them. Germline V gives CDR1 SQVTM, CDR2 ANQGSEA. The CDR3 protein is CSVAFSGRKFEAFF. The DNA for the CDR3 is TGCAGCGTTGCATTTTCAGGCAGGAAATTTGAAGCTTTCTTT.

The V and J genes are TRBV6-6 and TRBJ1-5, with 8 bases matching TRBD1. There are 16 residues in the CDR3. The J segment lost 1 base and the V segment lost 6 bases, leaving 8 bases of the junction unmatched. Germline CDR1 reads MNHNY; CDR2 reads SVGAGI (reference sequence). The CDR3 sequence: CASSRRTGPSNQPQHF. CDR3 DNA: TGTGCCAGCAGCAGGAGGACAGGGCCGAGCAATCAGCCCCAGCATTTT.

The genes are TRBV5-1 and TRBJ2-7; 11 positions match TRBD1. J was trimmed by 2 bases and V by 0 bases; bases with no gene match: 1. Germline CDR1 SGHRS, CDR2 YFSETQ. This CDR3 is 15 amino acids long. The CDR3 is CASSLGTGGAYEQYF. The CDR3 region has the DNA TGCGCCAGCAGCTTGGGGACAGGGGGCGCCTACGAGCAGTACTTC.

The rearrangement links TRBV6-5 to TRBJ1-5, with a possible D match to TRBD1 (5 bases). The CDR3 runs 15 residues. V was pared by 6 bases and J by 0 bases, with 12 bases between. The germline CDR1 and CDR2 sequences are MNHEY and SVGAGI. This CDR3 reads CASRVTANSNQPQHF. The CDR3 bases are TGTGCCAGCAGAGTGACAGCAAATAGCAATCAGCCCCAGCATTTT.

The rearrangement links TRBV19 to TRBJ1-2; D remains unclear. CDR1 and CDR2 from the germline V gene are LNHDA and SQIVND (reference sequence). This CDR3 spans 9 amino acids. For the CDR3, the DNA is TGTGCTACTCGATATGGCTACACCTTC. This gives the protein CATRYGYTF.

This chain links TRBV5-1 with TRBJ1-1, with 8 bases identical to TRBD1. Trimming cost V 1 base and J 4 bases; bases outside gene matches: 3. The CDR3 has 14 amino acids. Germline CDR1 is SGHRS and CDR2 is YFSETQ. The CDR3 loop is CASSLLGQGTEAFF. Here the CDR3 DNA reads TGCGCCAGCAGCTTGCTAGGACAGGGCACTGAAGCTTTCTTT.

This chain uses TRBV5-4 with TRBJ1-6; 9 bases align to TRBD1. Trimming at V came to 2 bases and at J to 10 bases, leaving 4 bases not matched to a gene. The CDR3 covers 14 residues. Per the germline V gene, CDR1 is SGHNT and CDR2 is YYREEE (reference sequence). CDR3 sequence: CASSLQGATSPLHF. CDR3 nucleotide sequence: TGTGCCAGCAGCTTACAGGGGGCAACCTCACCCCTCCACTTT. Full variable domain (outside the CDR3, taken from reference TRBV5-4 and TRBJ1-6): ETGVTQSPTHLIKTRGQQVTLRCSSQSGHNTVSWYQQALGQGPQFIFQYYREEENGRGNFPPRFSGLQFPNYSSELNVNALELDDSALYLCASSLQGATSPLHFGNGTRLTVT.

Note on this clone: The junction departs from germline at one end; a sequencing error may be responsible. CDR3 sequence (DNA): TGTGCCAGCAGTGACTCTGGACTGGCCAGCTCCGACAATGAGCAGTTCTTC. Encoded protein: CASSDSGLASSDNEQFF. The chain couples TRBV6-4 to TRBJ2-1; D is perhaps TRBD2 (5 bases). Looked up from germline, CDR1 is MRHNA and CDR2 is SNTAGT. The CDR3 consists of 17 residues.

About this clone: The junction differs from germline at one of its ends, possibly a read error. This chain joins TRBV25-1 and TRBJ2-5, with D possibly matching TRBD1 (6 bases). This CDR3 has 18 residues. Germline loops: CDR1 MGHDK, CDR2 SYGVNS. The CDR3 sequence is CTSSDSRLWTVEQETQYF. CDR3 coding DNA: TGTACCAGCAGTGACTCTCGACTCTGGACAGTTGAACAAGAGACCCAGTACTTC.

This rearrangement joins TRBV6-1 to TRBJ1-5; no clear D. V was pared by 5 bases and J by 11 bases, with 10 bases between. Per the germline V gene, CDR1 is MNHNS and CDR2 is SASEGT. CDR3 length: 11 amino acids. The CDR3 nucleotides read TGTGCCAGCAGTACCCCCGGGGCCCAGCATTTT. This gives the protein CASSTPGAQHF.